This is a list of T cell receptor beta chains from one sample in a study of early T cells in non-severe SARS-CoV-2 infection. One entry per CDR3 protein, called by TCRdb with MiXCR from the 5' RACE reads. The repertoire holds over 30,000 distinct CDR3 sequences, with around 5% as singletons. The sequencing sample was made of whole blood. Receptors were obtained from an adult who was a healthcare worker with PCR-confirmed SARS-CoV-2 infection or an uninfected control (not recorded which). Each CDR3 is given with its conserved first and last residue. D genes are given only for firm matches. Clone size is stated in some rows and not others, as once, few, many or a class when expanded.

v_gene	d_gene	abundance	j_gene	CDR3nt	CDR3aa
TRBV5-5	.	many	TRBJ2-7	TGTGCCAGCAGCTTGGCCTACGACGGTTTCGCAGAGCAGTACTTC	CASSLAYDGFAEQYF
TRBV29-1	.	.	TRBJ1-4	TGCAGCGTTGTCAGCTCAGGGGCTAATGAAAAACTGTTTTTT	CSVVSSGANEKLFF
TRBV5-1	.	few	TRBJ2-7	TGCGCCAGCAGCTTGGAGTGGACCTCCTACGAGCAGTACTTC	CASSLEWTSYEQYF
TRBV11-3	TRBD1	few	TRBJ2-1	TGTGCCAGCAGCTTAGAGGGGACAGGGTTGTGGAATGAGCAGTTCTTC	CASSLEGTGLWNEQFF
TRBV11-1	.	few	TRBJ2-1	TGTGCCAGCAGCGGAGGGGTCCGCGAGCAGTTCTTC	CASSGGVREQFF
TRBV7-9	.	.	TRBJ1-6	TGTGCCAGCAGCTTATCGTGGGGGGCTAAGGATTCACCCCTCCACTTT	CASSLSWGAKDSPLHF
TRBV11-3	.	.	TRBJ2-5	TGTGCCAGCAGCTTAAGAACTAGCAGCGATCAAGAGACCCAGTACTTC	CASSLRTSSDQETQYF
TRBV2	.	.	TRBJ2-4	TGTGCCAGCAAGGAATCCGTCCTAGCCAAAAACATTCAGTACTTC	CASKESVLAKNIQYF
TRBV5-4	.	many	TRBJ1-2	TGTGCCAGCAGCTTGGATAGTTATGGCTACACCTTC	CASSLDSYGYTF
TRBV7-2	TRBD1	.	TRBJ1-2	TGTGCCAGCAGCAAGGACAGGGGAGACTATGGCTACACCTTC	CASSKDRGDYGYTF
TRBV27	TRBD2	many	TRBJ2-1	TGTGCCAGCAGTGGGACTAGCGGGGGGGCATCCGAGCAGTTCTTC	CASSGTSGGASEQFF
TRBV20-1	.	many	TRBJ2-3	TGCAGTGCCCTGATAGGGAGGCGGCGACCGACAGGGCATAGCACAGATACGCAGTATTTT	CSALIGRRRPTGHSTDTQYF
TRBV7-9	.	many	TRBJ2-5	TGTGCCAGCAGCTTATTCGAAGAGACCCAGTACTTC	CASSLFEETQYF
TRBV6-6	.	.	TRBJ2-7	TGTGCCAGCGACTGGGGGCCGACCTACGAGCAGTACTTC	CASDWGPTYEQYF
TRBV25-1	.	.	TRBJ2-5	TGTGCCAGCAGTGAAGGTTTAGGACATCAAGAGACCCAGTACTTC	CASSEGLGHQETQYF
TRBV6-5	.	.	TRBJ1-1	TGTGCCAGCAGGAACAGCCTGAGGCCTGAAGCTTTCTTT	CASRNSLRPEAFF
TRBV7-6	.	many	TRBJ2-3	TGTGCCAGCAGCTTTGGCGCCCGCACAGATACGCAGTATTTT	CASSFGARTDTQYF
TRBV6-2/TRBV6-3	.	.	TRBJ2-1	TGTGCCAGCAGTGCGACGGTTAACAATGAGCAGTTCTTC	CASSATVNNEQFF
TRBV11-1	.	few	TRBJ2-3	TGTGCCAGCAGCCCAAAGGGAAGCCACACGCAGTATTTT	CASSPKGSHTQYF
TRBV6-2/TRBV6-3	.	many	TRBJ1-2	TGTGCCAGCAGTTACTCGAGCGGGGGCCGCGGCTACACCTTC	CASSYSSGGRGYTF
TRBV10-3	TRBD1	few	TRBJ2-7	TGTGCCATCAGGCCGGGACAGGGGGTCTACGAGCAGTACTTC	CAIRPGQGVYEQYF
TRBV6-4	.	many	TRBJ2-1	TGTGCCAGCAGTGACGGTCAGGGACTGACCAATGAGCAGTTCTTC	CASSDGQGLTNEQFF